These 26 T cell receptor beta chains were all obtained from the same sample, sequenced in a study of blood T cells in healthy people across ages. PCR was performed a second time for about 7 to 12 cycles using a sample-barcoded 5' primer and a J-beta primer mix. TCRdb fed the 5' RACE reads into MiXCR, producing one record per CDR3 protein. This table holds 450,000 to 650,000 distinct CDR3 sequences, around 24% found once. The data also belong to a second study, concerning T cells of mothers and their children.

Sequenced sample: blood. Receptors were obtained from a boy younger than 18 in good health.

This clonotype was observed a handful of times. J is TRBJ2-5 and V is TRBV27; TRBD1 matches 11 bases. The J call is uncertain, as TRBJ2-7 better fits the DNA end. This CDR3 spans 16 amino acids. Germline CDR1 MNHEY, CDR2 SMNVEV (reference sequence). DNA of the CDR3: TGTGCCAGCATCCCCGTTGGCGGACAGGGGGCTAACGAGCAGTACTTC. Its translation: CASIPVGGQGANEQYF.

This clonotype turned up a few times. The chain joins TRBV28 to TRBJ1-5; D possibly corresponds to TRBD1 (6 bases). V lost 4 bases and J lost 0, with 16 bases in between. This CDR3 is built from 17 residues. Germline CDR1 MDHEN, CDR2 SYDVKM. This CDR3 is CASSSPGHRYSNQPQHF. DNA of the CDR3: TGTGCCAGCAGTTCCCCGGGACACCGGTATAGCAATCAGCCCCAGCATTTT.

The gene calls are TRBV27 and TRBJ1-4, with a weak D call TRBD1 (5 bases). The V end was cut by 1 base, the J end by 8 bases, with 11 bases between. Germline V gene lookup returns CDR1 MNHEY and CDR2 SMNVEV (reference sequence). CDR3 size: 14 residues. The CDR3 region is CASSLYSGGEKLFF. CDR3 DNA: TGTGCCAGCAGTTTATACTCGGGGGGAGAAAAACTGTTTTTT.

V usage is TRBV4-3 and J usage is TRBJ2-3; the D gene is possibly TRBD2 (7 bases). The CDR3 is 15 amino acids. Trimming took off 0 bases at V and 6 bases at J, with 13 bases between the two ends. CDR1 LGHNA and CDR2 YSLEER come from the germline V gene. CDR3 sequence: CASSQDWAGADTQYF. The CDR3 DNA follows: TGCGCCAGCAGCCAAGATTGGGCGGGGGCTGATACGCAGTATTTT.

This clonotype was counted only a few times. The chain recombines TRBV5-1 with TRBJ2-7; D call uncertain. The germline CDR1 and CDR2 sequences are SGHRS and YFSETQ. The CDR3 spans 13 residues. Trimming took off 1 base at V and 6 bases at J, with 11 bases between the two ends. CDR3 sequence: CASSLPEPSEQYF. The CDR3 DNA follows: TGCGCCAGCAGCTTGCCGGAACCCTCCGAGCAGTACTTC.

The chain joins TRBV6-5 to TRBJ1-1; D gene uncertain. Germline-derived CDR1 and CDR2 are MNHEY and SVGAGI. V dropped 5 bases and J dropped 11 bases, with 15 bases sitting between them. The CDR3 consists of 12 residues. In DNA, the CDR3 is TGTGCCAGCAGTCCCCGACGTCCCGCCGCTTTCTTT. Translated, it gives CASSPRRPAAFF.

Concerning this clonotype itself: One end of the junction does not line up with germline, which may come from a read error. The chain is built from TRBV3-1 and TRBJ1-2; D possibly corresponds to TRBD1 (6 bases). CDR1 and CDR2 from the germline V gene are LGHDT and YNNKEL (reference sequence). The CDR3 length is 17 residues. CDR3 bases: TGCGCCAGCAGCCAAGAGTTCGGCGGGGGGCGCTACTATGGCTACACCTTC. Translated, it gives CASSQEFGGGRYYGYTF.

This clonotype was recorded a few times. CDR3 nucleotide sequence: TGCAGTGCTAGACGAGCGGCCATTCAGCCCCAGCATTTT. Translation: CSARRAAIQPQHF. This chain connects TRBV20-1 to TRBJ1-5, with D uncertain. Germline V gives CDR1 DFQATT, CDR2 SNEGSKA (reference sequence). V dropped 2 bases and J dropped 6 bases, with 11 bases sitting between them. The CDR3 loop spans 13 amino acids.

Only a few counts were recorded for this clonotype. The CDR3 reads CASNGDGNEQFF. For the CDR3, the DNA is TGTGCCAGCAACGGGGACGGCAATGAGCAGTTCTTC. The genes are TRBV2 and TRBJ2-1, with D tentatively TRBD1 or TRBD2 (5 bases each). The CDR3 runs 12 residues. Trimming left V 7 bases short and J 6 bases short, with 10 bases between. CDR1 is SNHLY and CDR2 is FYNNEI in the germline V gene.

J is TRBJ2-1 and V is TRBV4-2; no clear D. CDR1 and CDR2 (germline): LGHNA, YNFKEQ. The germline V and J ends were trimmed by 0 bases and 7 bases, with 19 bases remaining between them. This CDR3 contains 17 residues. The chain's CDR3 is CASSQDFVTPFLNEQFF. For the CDR3, the DNA is TGTGCCAGCAGCCAAGATTTCGTGACACCTTTCTTAAATGAGCAGTTCTTC.

The V gene is TRBV28, the J gene TRBJ2-5; D may correspond to TRBD1 or TRBD2 (5 bases each). There are 16 residues in the CDR3. Germline V gene sequence: CDR1 MDHEN, CDR2 SYDVKM. Trimming cost V 3 bases and J 4 bases, with 18 bases left between them. CDR3 in DNA: TGTGCCAGCAGTTTCTCCGGGACGGGTGACCGAGAGACCCAGTACTTC. Translated, it gives CASSFSGTGDRETQYF.

The chain links TRBV7-8 to TRBJ1-1; D may be TRBD1 (6 bases). Trimming removed 3 bases at V and 4 bases at J, with 12 bases between. This CDR3 region has 14 residues. In germline, CDR1 is SGHVS, CDR2 FQNEAQ. The CDR3: CASSFWDTFTEAFF. The CDR3 DNA is TGTGCCAGCAGCTTTTGGGACACCTTCACTGAAGCTTTCTTT.

This clonotype was detected a few times. The chain combines TRBV5-1 with TRBJ2-3; 8 bases align to TRBD1. The V segment lost 4 bases and the J segment 0 bases; nucleotides outside the gene matches: 7. Germline V gene data show CDR1 as SGHRS and CDR2 as YFSETQ. The CDR3 consists of 16 residues. This CDR3 is CASSLEGQGSTDTQYF. CDR3 nucleotides: TGCGCCAGCAGCCTGGAAGGACAGGGAAGCACAGATACGCAGTATTTT. Filled out from reference TRBV5-1 and TRBJ2-3, the complete variable domain reads KAGVTQTPRYLIKTRGQQVTLSCSPISGHRSVSWYQQTPGQGLQFLFEYFSETQRNKGNFPGRFSGRQFSNSRSEMNVSTLELGDSALYLCASSLEGQGSTDTQYFGPGTRLTVL.

The chain uses TRBV28 and TRBJ2-5; 11 bases agree with TRBD2. This CDR3 contains 15 residues. CDR1 is MDHEN and CDR2 is SYDVKM in the germline V gene. V gave up 6 bases and J gave up 5 bases; unmatched junction bases: 8. The DNA of the CDR3 is TGTGCCAGCAGGCCCTGGGCTAGCGGGAGGGAGACCCAGTACTTC. Amino acids: CASRPWASGRETQYF.

There are a few counts of this clonotype. The chain uses TRBV3-1 and TRBJ1-4, with D uncertain. Trimming pared 4 bases from V and 0 bases from J, leaving 12 bases between. The CDR3 has 16 amino acids. Germline CDR1 reads LGHDT; CDR2 reads YNNKEL (reference sequence). CDR3 nucleotides: TGTGCCAGCAGCCCAACCGGGCCTCCAACTAATGAAAAACTGTTTTTT. This encodes CASSPTGPPTNEKLFF.

This clonotype was recorded many times. The rearrangement uses TRBV7-2 and TRBJ2-7; D ambiguous. The CDR3 is made up of 16 amino acids. Trimming left V 1 base short and J 0 bases short, with 13 bases between. CDR1 SGHTA and CDR2 FQGNSA come from the germline V gene. CDR3 coding DNA: TGTGCCAGCAGCTTAGTGCAGCTAGATGCCTCCTACGAGCAGTACTTC. This gives the protein CASSLVQLDASYEQYF.

The chain combines TRBV7-8 with TRBJ2-3; 14 bases line up with TRBD2. Germline CDR1 SGHVS, CDR2 FQNEAQ. The V gene end was trimmed by 3 bases and the J gene end by 6 bases; junction bases not matched to a gene: 11. The CDR3 covers 18 residues. The CDR3 DNA reads TGTGCCAGCAGCTTGACTAGCGGGAGGGCCACGCTAGCGGATACGCAGTATTTT. Translating gives CASSLTSGRATLADTQYF.

This chain connects TRBV20-1 to TRBJ2-5; D gene unclear. The DNA end lines up better with TRBJ2-7; the J call may be wrong. The CDR3 spans 14 residues. CDR1 is DFQATT, CDR2 SNEGSKA, per germline (reference sequence). The CDR3 coding sequence is TGCAGTGCTAGCCCCAGGAAGTCCCTCTACGAGCAGTACTTC. It codes for CSASPRKSLYEQYF.

The chain links TRBV7-2 to TRBJ1-1; D is undetermined. Germline assignment: CDR1 SGHTA and CDR2 FQGNSA. Trimming pared 1 base from V and 0 bases from J, leaving 6 bases between. This CDR3 has 14 amino acids. The CDR3 nucleotides are TGTGCCAGCAGCTTAGTCGGGTTGAACACTGAAGCTTTCTTT. Its translation: CASSLVGLNTEAFF.

The J gene is TRBJ1-4, the V gene TRBV18; possibly TRBD1 for D (5 bases). This CDR3 region has 13 residues. In germline, CDR1 is KGHSH, CDR2 LQKENI. V was trimmed by 2 bases and J by 7 bases, leaving 8 bases between them. CDR3 loop: CASSPTGLEKLFF. The CDR3 region has the DNA TGTGCCAGCTCACCAACAGGCCTTGAAAAACTGTTTTTT.

This clonotype has more than one count but fewer than ten. This rearrangement joins TRBV5-1 to TRBJ1-2; D is undetermined. The V end was cut by 0 bases, the J end by 3 bases, with 6 bases between. Germline-derived CDR1 and CDR2 are SGHRS and YFSETQ. This CDR3 contains 13 residues. This chain's CDR3 is CASSLDPDYGYTF. In nucleotides, the CDR3 is TGCGCCAGCAGCTTGGATCCAGACTATGGCTACACCTTC.

This clonotype showed up just a few times. The chain carries TRBV27 and TRBJ1-1; no clear D gene. Germline V gene data show CDR1 as MNHEY and CDR2 as SMNVEV (reference sequence). The length of the CDR3 is 15 residues. V gave up 3 bases and J gave up 4 bases, with 15 bases separating them. The CDR3 nucleotides are TGTGCCAGCAGTTTGGGCAGACGAAGCGGCACTGAAGCTTTCTTT. Translating gives CASSLGRRSGTEAFF.

Note on this clonotype: The junction and the germline gene differ at one end; a read error may be behind it. The chain employs TRBV9 and TRBJ2-5, with D possibly matching TRBD1 (6 bases). The CDR3 runs 14 residues. Per germline, CDR1 SGDLS and CDR2 YYNGEE. CDR3 sequence reads: CASSVGSGEETQHF. The CDR3 nucleotides read TGTGCCAGCAGCGTGGGTTCAGGGGAAGAGACCCAGCACTTC.

The gene calls are TRBV15 and TRBJ2-5; tentative D call: TRBD1 (5 bases). CDR1 and CDR2 from the germline V gene are LNHNV and YYDKDF (reference sequence). CDR3 length equals 13 residues. Trimming pared 3 bases from V and 11 bases from J, leaving 16 bases between. CDR3 coding DNA: TGTGCCACCAGCAGTAGGGGCAGGAGACTTCAGTACTTC. It is translated as CATSSRGRRLQYF.

The rearrangement uses TRBV5-5 and TRBJ2-7, with D possibly matching TRBD2 (6 bases). V lost 0 bases and J 1 base, leaving 8 bases between the germline ends. From germline, CDR1 is SGHKS and CDR2 YYEKEE (reference sequence). This CDR3 has 14 amino acids. CDR3: CASSLGRESYEQYF. The CDR3 DNA is TGTGCCAGCAGCTTGGGCCGGGAGTCCTACGAGCAGTACTTC.

This clonotype occurred a few times. The V gene is TRBV5-1, the J gene TRBJ2-1; D is possibly TRBD2 (5 bases). Germline V gives CDR1 SGHRS, CDR2 YFSETQ. This CDR3 contains 17 residues. Trimming took 4 bases from V and 2 from J, leaving 19 bases between them. The CDR3 protein is CASSLRGRLLPYNEQFF. The CDR3 region has the DNA TGCGCCAGCAGCCTACGAGGGCGACTATTGCCCTACAATGAGCAGTTCTTC. The variable domain in full, with the rest retrieved from reference TRBV5-1 and TRBJ2-1, is KAGVTQTPRYLIKTRGQQVTLSCSPISGHRSVSWYQQTPGQGLQFLFEYFSETQRNKGNFPGRFSGRQFSNSRSEMNVSTLELGDSALYLCASSLRGRLLPYNEQFFGPGTRLTVL.